This T cell receptor beta chain was documented in a study of control samples from healthy donors and cancer patients. The repertoire was sequenced with immunoSEQ multiplex PCR; TCRdb's copy has only in-frame clones and lacks some. The profile shows roughly 160,000 clones, 96% of them singletons. The CDR3 is 16 residues long. Trimming removed 3 bases from V and 5 bases from J, with 19 bases in between. Germline CDR1 DFQATT, CDR2 SNEGSKA (reference sequence). The chain recombines TRBV20-1 with TRBJ2-2, with a weak D call TRBD2 (5 bases). Sample: blood. The source of this sequence is a young woman in good health. CDR3 bases: TGCAGTGCTAGTCTCGCCGAGAAAGGAGGTACCGGGGAGCTGTTTTTT. It encodes CSASLAEKGGTGELFF.